The clone carrying this TCR beta chain was detected a few times. Its antigen is not known. CDR3 length: 13 residues. Trimming left V 8 bases short and J 5 bases short, with 13 bases between. The data are from a study of identical twins. A universal primer binding site was introduced by template switching. The final cDNA contained unique molecular identifiers. A single record per CDR3 protein comes from TCRdb applying MiXCR to the 5' RACE reads. The sample lists around 480,000 distinct CDR3 sequences, approximately 15% seen once, with approximately 0.98% in the top ten. Whole-study results and caveats: The study found excess low generation probability among twin-shared out-of-frame alpha sequences.

A further study also used this sample, focusing on yellow fever vaccine responses in identical twins.

Sequenced: CD4+ T cells sorted from blood. The gene calls are TRBV12-3 or TRBV12-4 and TRBJ1-5; D remains unclear. This clonotype was obtained from a woman aged 18-29 years in good health. CDR3 residues: CASQVVGYQPQHF. The CDR3 coding sequence is TGTGCCAGCCAAGTCGTGGGTTATCAGCCCCAGCATTTT.